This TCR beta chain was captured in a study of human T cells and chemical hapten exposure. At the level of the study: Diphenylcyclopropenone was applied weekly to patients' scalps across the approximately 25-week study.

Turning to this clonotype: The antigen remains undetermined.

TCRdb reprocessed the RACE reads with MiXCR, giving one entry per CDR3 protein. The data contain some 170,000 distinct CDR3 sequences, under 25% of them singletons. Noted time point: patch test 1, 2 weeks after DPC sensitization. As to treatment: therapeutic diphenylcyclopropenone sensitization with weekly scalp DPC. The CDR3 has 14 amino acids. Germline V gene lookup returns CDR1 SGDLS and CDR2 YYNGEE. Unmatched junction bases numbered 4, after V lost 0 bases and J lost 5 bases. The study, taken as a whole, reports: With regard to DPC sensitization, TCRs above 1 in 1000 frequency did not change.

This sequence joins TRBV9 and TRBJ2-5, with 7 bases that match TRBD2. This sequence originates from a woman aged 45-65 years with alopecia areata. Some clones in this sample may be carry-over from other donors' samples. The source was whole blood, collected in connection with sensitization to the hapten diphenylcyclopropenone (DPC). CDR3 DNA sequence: TGTGCCAGCAGCGTAGCGGGAGGACTGGAGACCCAGTACTTC. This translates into CASSVAGGLETQYF.